This record looks at one T cell receptor (beta chain) sequence and its context. Random-hexamer reverse transcription was applied to roughly 0.5 to 1 ug RNA. The immunoSEQ assay covered 54 Vbeta and 13 Jbeta segments for CDR3. TCRdb used MiXCR to reprocess the immunoSEQ multiplex PCR reads, holding one entry per CDR3 protein. The sample contains 150,000 to 200,000 distinct CDR3 sequences, about 93% of which appear only once. Germline assignment: CDR1 LGHNA and CDR2 YSLEER. V lost 2 bases and J lost 6; bases outside the gene matches: 5. The CDR3 sequence is 14 residues long. The sequenced target, TCR beta, came from blood CD8+ and CD4+ T cells. Age- and sex-matched healthy donors served as the control group. Negative isolation was applied to CD8+ and CD4+ T cells, and FACS enrichment was applied to TEMRA cells. The data were obtained in a study of CD8 T cells in Susac syndrome.

Sequenced: CD4+ T cells from PBMCs. The receptor comes from a human donor in good health. The chain links TRBV4-3 to TRBJ2-3; 7 bases match TRBD1. Here the CDR3 reads CASSQRGQGDTQYF. CDR3 DNA sequence: TGCGCCAGCAGCCAAAGGGGGCAGGGGGATACGCAGTATTTT.